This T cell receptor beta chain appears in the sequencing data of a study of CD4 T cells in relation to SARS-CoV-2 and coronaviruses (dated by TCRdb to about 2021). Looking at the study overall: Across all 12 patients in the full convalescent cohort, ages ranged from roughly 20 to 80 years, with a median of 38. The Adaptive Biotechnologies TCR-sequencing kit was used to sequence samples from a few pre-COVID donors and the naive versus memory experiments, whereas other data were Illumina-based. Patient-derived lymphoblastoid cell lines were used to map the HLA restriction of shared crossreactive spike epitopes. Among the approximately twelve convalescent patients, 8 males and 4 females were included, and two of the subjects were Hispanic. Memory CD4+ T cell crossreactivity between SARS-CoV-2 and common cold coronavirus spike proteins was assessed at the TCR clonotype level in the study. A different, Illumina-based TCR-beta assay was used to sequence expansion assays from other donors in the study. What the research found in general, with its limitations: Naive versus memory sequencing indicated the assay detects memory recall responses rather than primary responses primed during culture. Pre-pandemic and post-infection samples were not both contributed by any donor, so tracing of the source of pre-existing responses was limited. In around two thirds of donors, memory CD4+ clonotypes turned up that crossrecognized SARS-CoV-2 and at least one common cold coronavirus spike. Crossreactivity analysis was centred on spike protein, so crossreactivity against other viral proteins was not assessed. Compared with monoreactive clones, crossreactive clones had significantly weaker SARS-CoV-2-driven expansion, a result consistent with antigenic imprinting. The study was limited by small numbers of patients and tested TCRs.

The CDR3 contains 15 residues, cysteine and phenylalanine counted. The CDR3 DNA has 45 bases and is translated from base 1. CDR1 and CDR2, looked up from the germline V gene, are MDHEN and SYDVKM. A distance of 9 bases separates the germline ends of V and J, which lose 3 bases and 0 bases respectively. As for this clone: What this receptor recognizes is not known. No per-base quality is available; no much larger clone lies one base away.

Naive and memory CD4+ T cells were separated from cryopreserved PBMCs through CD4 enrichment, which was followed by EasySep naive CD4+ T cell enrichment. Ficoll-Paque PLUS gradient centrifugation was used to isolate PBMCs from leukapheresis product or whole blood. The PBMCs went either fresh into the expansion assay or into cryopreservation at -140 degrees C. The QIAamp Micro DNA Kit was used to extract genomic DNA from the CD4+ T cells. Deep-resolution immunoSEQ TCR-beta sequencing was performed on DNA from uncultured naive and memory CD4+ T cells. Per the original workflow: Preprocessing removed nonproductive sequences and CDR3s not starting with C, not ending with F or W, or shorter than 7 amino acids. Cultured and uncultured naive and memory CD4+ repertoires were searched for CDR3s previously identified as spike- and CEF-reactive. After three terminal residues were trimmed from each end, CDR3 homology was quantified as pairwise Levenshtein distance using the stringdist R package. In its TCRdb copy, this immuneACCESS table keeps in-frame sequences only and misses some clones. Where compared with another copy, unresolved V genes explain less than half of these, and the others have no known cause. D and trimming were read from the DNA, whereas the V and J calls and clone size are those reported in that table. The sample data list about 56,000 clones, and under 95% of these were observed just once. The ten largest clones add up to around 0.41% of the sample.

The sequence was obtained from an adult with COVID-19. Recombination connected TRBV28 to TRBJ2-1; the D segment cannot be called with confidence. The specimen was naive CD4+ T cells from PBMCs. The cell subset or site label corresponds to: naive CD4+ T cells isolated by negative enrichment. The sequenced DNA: TGTGCCAGCAGTTTTATGACGAGCTCCTACAATGAGCAGTTCTTC. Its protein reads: CASSFMTSSYNEQFF.